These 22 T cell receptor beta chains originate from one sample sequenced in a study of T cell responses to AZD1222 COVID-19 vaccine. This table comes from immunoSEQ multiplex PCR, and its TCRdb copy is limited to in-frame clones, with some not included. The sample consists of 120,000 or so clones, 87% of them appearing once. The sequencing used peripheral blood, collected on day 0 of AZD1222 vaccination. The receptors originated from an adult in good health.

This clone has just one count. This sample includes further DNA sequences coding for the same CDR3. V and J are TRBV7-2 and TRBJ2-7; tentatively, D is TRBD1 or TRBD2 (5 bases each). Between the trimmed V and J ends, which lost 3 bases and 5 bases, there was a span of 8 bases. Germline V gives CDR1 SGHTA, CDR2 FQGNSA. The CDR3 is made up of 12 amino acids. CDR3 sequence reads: CASSLGRDEQYF. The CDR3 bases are TGTGCCAGCAGCTTGGGACGCGACGAGCAGTACTTC.

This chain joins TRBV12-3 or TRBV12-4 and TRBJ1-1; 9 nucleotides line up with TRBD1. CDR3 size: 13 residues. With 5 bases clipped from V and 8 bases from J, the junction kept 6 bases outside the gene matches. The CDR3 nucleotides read TGTGCCAGCAGTCTACAACAGGGGGCAGAAGCTTTCTTT. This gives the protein CASSLQQGAEAFF.

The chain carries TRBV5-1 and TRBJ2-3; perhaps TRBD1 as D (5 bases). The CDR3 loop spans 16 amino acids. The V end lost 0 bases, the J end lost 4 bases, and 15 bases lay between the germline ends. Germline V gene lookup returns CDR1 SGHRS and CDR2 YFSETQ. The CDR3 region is CASSLVSGRVADTQYF. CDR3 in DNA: TGCGCCAGCAGCTTGGTATCTGGCAGGGTAGCAGATACGCAGTATTTT.

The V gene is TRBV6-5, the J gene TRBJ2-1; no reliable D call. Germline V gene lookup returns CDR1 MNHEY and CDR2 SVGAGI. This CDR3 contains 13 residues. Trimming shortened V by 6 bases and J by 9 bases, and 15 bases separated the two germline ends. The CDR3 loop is CASRLSISSEQFF. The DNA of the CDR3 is TGTGCCAGCAGACTGTCCATCTCCAGTGAGCAGTTCTTC.

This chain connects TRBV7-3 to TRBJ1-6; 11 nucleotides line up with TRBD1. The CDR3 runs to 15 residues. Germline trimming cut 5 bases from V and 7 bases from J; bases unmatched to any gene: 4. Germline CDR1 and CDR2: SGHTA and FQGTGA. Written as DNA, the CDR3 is TGTGCCAGCAGCCGGACAGGGGGCGCAAATTCACCCCTCCACTTT. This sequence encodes CASSRTGGANSPLHF.

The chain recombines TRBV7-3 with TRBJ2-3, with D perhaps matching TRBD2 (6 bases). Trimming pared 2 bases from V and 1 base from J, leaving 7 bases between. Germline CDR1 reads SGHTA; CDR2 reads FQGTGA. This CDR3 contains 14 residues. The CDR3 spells CASSLSSGTDTQYF. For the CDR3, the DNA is TGTGCCAGCAGCTTATCTAGCGGCACAGATACGCAGTATTTT.

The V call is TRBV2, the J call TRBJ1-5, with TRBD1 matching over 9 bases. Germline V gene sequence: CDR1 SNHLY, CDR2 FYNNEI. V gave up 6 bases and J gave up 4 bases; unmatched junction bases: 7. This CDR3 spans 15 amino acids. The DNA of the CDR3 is TGTGCCAGCAGGGGGGACAGGGCAGCGAATCAGCCCCAGCATTTT. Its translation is CASRGDRAANQPQHF.

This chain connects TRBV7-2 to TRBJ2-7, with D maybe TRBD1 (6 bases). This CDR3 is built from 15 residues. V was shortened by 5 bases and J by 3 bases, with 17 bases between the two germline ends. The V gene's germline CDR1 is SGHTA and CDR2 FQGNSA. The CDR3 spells CASSPPAGASYEQYF. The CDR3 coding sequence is TGTGCCAGCAGCCCCCCGGCAGGGGCGAGCTACGAGCAGTACTTC.

The chain's CDR3 is CASSLERHSPLHF. Written as DNA, the CDR3 is TGTGCCAGCAGCTTAGAGAGGCATTCACCCCTCCACTTT. This rearrangement joins TRBV11-3 to TRBJ1-6; D uncertain. The V end was cut by 0 bases, the J end by 8 bases, with 5 bases between. The CDR3 covers 13 residues. CDR1 and CDR2 from the germline V gene are SGHNT and YENEEA.

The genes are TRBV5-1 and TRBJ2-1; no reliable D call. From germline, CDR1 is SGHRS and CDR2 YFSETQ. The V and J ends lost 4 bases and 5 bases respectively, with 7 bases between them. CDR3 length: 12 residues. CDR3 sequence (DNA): TGCGCCAGCAGCCTGAGAGACAATGAGCAGTTCTTC. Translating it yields CASSLRDNEQFF. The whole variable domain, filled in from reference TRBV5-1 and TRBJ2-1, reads KAGVTQTPRYLIKTRGQQVTLSCSPISGHRSVSWYQQTPGQGLQFLFEYFSETQRNKGNFPGRFSGRQFSNSRSEMNVSTLELGDSALYLCASSLRDNEQFFGPGTRLTVL.

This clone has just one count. CDR3: CASSTWTGDSPLHF. DNA for the CDR3: TGCGCCAGCAGCACCTGGACAGGGGATTCACCCCTCCACTTT. V and J are TRBV5-1 and TRBJ1-6, with 9 bases fitting TRBD1. The CDR3 runs to 14 residues. CDR1 is SGHRS and CDR2 is YFSETQ in the germline V gene. Trimming at V came to 4 bases and at J to 8 bases, leaving 4 bases not matched to a gene.

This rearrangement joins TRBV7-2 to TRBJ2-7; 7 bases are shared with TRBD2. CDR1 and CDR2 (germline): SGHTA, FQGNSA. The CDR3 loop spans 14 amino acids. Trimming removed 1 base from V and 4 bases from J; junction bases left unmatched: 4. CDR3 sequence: CASSLVGGGYEQYF. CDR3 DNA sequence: TGTGCCAGCAGCTTAGTCGGGGGAGGGTACGAGCAGTACTTC.

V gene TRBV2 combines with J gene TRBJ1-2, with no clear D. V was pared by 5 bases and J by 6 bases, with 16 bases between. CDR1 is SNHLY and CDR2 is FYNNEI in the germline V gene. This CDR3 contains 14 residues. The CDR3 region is CASSYFGSTNGYTF. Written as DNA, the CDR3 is TGTGCCAGCAGTTACTTCGGGTCGACCAATGGCTACACCTTC.

The CDR3 loop is CASSRNAEAFF. The CDR3 DNA sequence: TGTGCCAGCAGCCGTAACGCTGAAGCTTTCTTT. This sequence joins TRBV3-1 (or the pseudogene TRBV3-2) and TRBJ1-1; no clear D. CDR1 is LGHDT and CDR2 is YNNKEL in the germline V gene (reference sequence). This CDR3 is 11 amino acids long. Trimming shortened V by 4 bases and J by 6 bases, and 6 bases separated the two germline ends.

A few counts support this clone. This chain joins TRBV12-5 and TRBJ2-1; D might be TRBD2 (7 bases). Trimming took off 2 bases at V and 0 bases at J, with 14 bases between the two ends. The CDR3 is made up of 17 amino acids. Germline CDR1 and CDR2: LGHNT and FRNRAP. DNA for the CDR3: TGTGCTAGTGGTTTGTACCAAGGGGGGGCCTCCTACAATGAGCAGTTCTTC. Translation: CASGLYQGGASYNEQFF.

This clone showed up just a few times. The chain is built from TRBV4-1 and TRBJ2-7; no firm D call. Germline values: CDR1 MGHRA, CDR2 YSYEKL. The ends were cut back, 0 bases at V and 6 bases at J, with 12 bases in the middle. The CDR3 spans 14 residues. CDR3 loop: CASSQDPRPVEQYF. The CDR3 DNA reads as TGCGCCAGCAGCCAAGATCCTCGGCCGGTCGAGCAGTACTTC.

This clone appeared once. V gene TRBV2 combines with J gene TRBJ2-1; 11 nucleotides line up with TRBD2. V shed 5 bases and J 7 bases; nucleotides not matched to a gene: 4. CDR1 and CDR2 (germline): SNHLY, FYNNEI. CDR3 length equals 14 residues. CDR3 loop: CASSLLAGVNEQFF. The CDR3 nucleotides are TGTGCCAGCAGTTTACTAGCGGGGGTTAATGAGCAGTTCTTC.

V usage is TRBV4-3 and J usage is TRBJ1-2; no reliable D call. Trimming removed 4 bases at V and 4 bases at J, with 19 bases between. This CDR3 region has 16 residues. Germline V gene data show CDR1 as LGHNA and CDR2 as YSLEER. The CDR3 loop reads CASSPREVAGFYGYTF. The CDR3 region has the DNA TGCGCCAGCAGCCCCCGGGAGGTCGCGGGTTTCTATGGCTACACCTTC.

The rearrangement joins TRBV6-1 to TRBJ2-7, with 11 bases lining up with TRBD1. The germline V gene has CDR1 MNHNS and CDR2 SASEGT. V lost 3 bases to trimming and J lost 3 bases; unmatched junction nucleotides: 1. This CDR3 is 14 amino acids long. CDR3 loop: CASSEGQGVYEQYF. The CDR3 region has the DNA TGTGCCAGCAGTGAGGGACAGGGGGTCTACGAGCAGTACTTC.

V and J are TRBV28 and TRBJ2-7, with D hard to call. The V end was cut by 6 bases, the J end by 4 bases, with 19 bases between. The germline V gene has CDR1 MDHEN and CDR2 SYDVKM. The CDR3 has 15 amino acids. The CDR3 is CASSSPGNTIYEQYF. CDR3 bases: TGTGCCAGCAGCTCGCCTGGAAATACTATATACGAGCAGTACTTC.

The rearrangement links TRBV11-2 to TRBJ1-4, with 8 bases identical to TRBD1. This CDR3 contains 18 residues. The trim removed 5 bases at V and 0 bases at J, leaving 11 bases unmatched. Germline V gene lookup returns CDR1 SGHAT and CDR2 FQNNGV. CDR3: CASSPRTGPLATNEKLFF. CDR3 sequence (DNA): TGTGCCAGCAGCCCGCGGACAGGGCCCCTTGCAACTAATGAAAAACTGTTTTTT.

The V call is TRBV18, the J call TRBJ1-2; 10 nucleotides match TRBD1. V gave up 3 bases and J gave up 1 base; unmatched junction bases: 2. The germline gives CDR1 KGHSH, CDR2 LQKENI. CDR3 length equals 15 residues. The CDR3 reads CASSPRTGGNYGYTF. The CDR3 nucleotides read TGTGCCAGCTCACCCCGGACAGGGGGTAACTATGGCTACACCTTC.